The sequence of this T cell receptor beta chain was determined in a study of blood T cells in healthy people across ages. Across the whole study: Per every two T cells, about one barcoded beta molecule was captured by template switching.

Sample-barcoded 5' priming and a J-beta primer mix drove a second PCR of 7 to 11 cycles. Via MiXCR, TCRdb re-called the 5' RACE reads, giving one row per CDR3 protein. The sample lists some 1,800,000 distinct CDR3 sequences, approximately 39% occurring once. The CDR3 totals 16 residues. Trimming took 3 bases from V and 0 from J, leaving 14 bases between them. Germline CDR1 is SGHTA and CDR2 is FQGTGA. This clonotype was detected a few times. The chain has TRBV7-3 and TRBJ1-2, with D possibly being TRBD1 (5 bases). The sequencing sample was made of blood. This sequence originates from a human donor in good health. The CDR3 DNA reads TGTGCCAGCAGCTTCGGGGCCCTGACTCCTAACTATGGCTACACCTTC. The encoded protein is CASSFGALTPNYGYTF.